The present TCR beta chain was sequenced within a study of T cells in Graves' hyperthyroidism and ophthalmopathy. Amplification targeted TCR beta CDR3 regions from RNA transcripts. The HTBI primer set drove a first-round RT-PCR of the TCR CDR3. TCRdb ran MiXCR on the multiplex PCR reads and lists one entry per CDR3 protein. This sample has some 380,000 distinct CDR3 sequences, with approximately 13% found just once. The sequence derives from a man aged 30 to 45 with Graves' hyperthyroidism that later progressed to Graves' ophthalmopathy. Sequencing was carried out using blood.

As DNA, the CDR3 is TGTGCCATCAGCGGGACAGGGGGCCTCTCCTATAATTCACCCCTCCACTTT. Amino acids: CAISGTGGLSYNSPLHF. The genes are TRBV10-3 and TRBJ1-6; 12 bases match TRBD1. Germline-derived CDR1 and CDR2 are ENHRY and SYGVKD. J gave up 0 bases and V 6 bases, and 3 bases lay outside the gene matches. The CDR3 is 17 residues long.